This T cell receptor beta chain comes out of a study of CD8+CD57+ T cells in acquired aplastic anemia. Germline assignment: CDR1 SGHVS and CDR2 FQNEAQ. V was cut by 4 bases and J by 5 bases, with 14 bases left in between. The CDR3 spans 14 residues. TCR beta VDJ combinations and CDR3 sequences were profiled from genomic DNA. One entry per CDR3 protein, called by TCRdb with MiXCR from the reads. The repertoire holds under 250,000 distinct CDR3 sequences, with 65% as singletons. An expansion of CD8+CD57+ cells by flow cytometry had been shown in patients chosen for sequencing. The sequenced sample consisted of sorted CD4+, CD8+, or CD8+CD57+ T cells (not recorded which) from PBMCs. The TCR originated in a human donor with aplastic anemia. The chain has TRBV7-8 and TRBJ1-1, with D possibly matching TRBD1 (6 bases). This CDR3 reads CASSSTGGMTEAFF. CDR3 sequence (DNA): TGTGCCAGCAGCTCGACAGGAGGGATGACTGAAGCTTTCTTT.